The 14 T cell receptor beta chains presented below share a single source sample, sequenced in a study of blood T cell repertoires in COVID-19. TCRdb's table, derived via immunoSEQ multiplex PCR, lists solely in-frame clones and lacks some. This sample has 200,000 to 250,000 clones, with 82% found just once. The sequenced sample was peripheral blood. These receptors all come from a woman older than 75 with active or convalescent COVID-19.

The gene calls are TRBV19 and TRBJ2-1, with D tentatively TRBD1 (5 bases). The germline CDR1 and CDR2 sequences are LNHDA and SQIVND (reference sequence). V lost 3 bases to trimming and J lost 4 bases, with 10 bases between them. The CDR3 totals 14 residues. CDR3: CASSIQGLYNEQFF. CDR3 nucleotide sequence: TGTGCCAGTAGTATTCAGGGATTATACAATGAGCAGTTCTTC.

This clone was seen just once. The rearrangement uses TRBV7-9 and TRBJ2-7, with D possibly TRBD1 on 5 matching bases. V was cut by 4 bases and J by 2 bases, with 12 bases left in between. The CDR3 is 14 amino acids. Germline V CDR1 and CDR2: SEHNR, FQNEAQ (reference sequence). In DNA form, the CDR3 reads TGTGCCAGCAGCTCTATCAGGGAAACCTACGAGCAGTACTTC. Translated: CASSSIRETYEQYF. Using reference TRBV7-9 and TRBJ2-7 for the parts outside the CDR3, the full variable domain is DTGVSQNPRHKITKRGQNVTFRCDPISEHNRLYWYRQTLGQGPEFLTYFQNEAQLEKSRLLSDRFSAERPKGSFSTLEIQRTEQGDSAMYLCASSSIRETYEQYFGPGTRLTVT.

The sample holds a few counts of this clone. This chain uses TRBV28 with TRBJ1-3; no clear D. The CDR3 is made up of 12 amino acids. CDR1 and CDR2 from the germline V gene are MDHEN and SYDVKM. Trimming shortened V by 6 bases and J by 0 bases, and 3 bases separated the two germline ends. The CDR3 here is CASRASGNTIYF. The CDR3 nucleotides read TGTGCCAGCAGGGCCTCTGGAAACACCATATATTTT.

This clone has more than one count but fewer than ten. The V and J genes are TRBV6-5 and TRBJ1-6; D possibly corresponds to TRBD1 (5 bases). Germline V gives CDR1 MNHEY, CDR2 SVGAGI. This CDR3 contains 11 residues. Trimming stripped 6 bases from V and 12 bases from J, with 9 bases between. The CDR3 region is CASSRALPLHF. CDR3 nucleotide sequence: TGTGCCAGCAGCAGGGCACTACCCCTCCACTTT.

This chain links TRBV2 with TRBJ2-3, with 7 bases aligning to TRBD1. Germline CDR1 SNHLY, CDR2 FYNNEI. CDR3 length: 13 amino acids. After removal of 6 bases from V and 5 bases from J, the junction contained 5 bases not matched to a gene. The CDR3 bases are TGTGCCAGCAGAGGACAGGCCGGAGATACGCAGTATTTT. Residues: CASRGQAGDTQYF. Using reference TRBV2 and TRBJ2-3 for the parts outside the CDR3, the full variable domain is EPEVTQTPSHQVTQMGQEVILRCVPISNHLYFYWYRQILGQKVEFLVSFYNNEISEKSEIFDDQFSVERPDGSNFTLKIRSTKLEDSAMYFCASRGQAGDTQYFGPGTRLTVL.

V usage is TRBV18 and J usage is TRBJ1-5; weak D call: TRBD1 (5 bases). The CDR3 sequence is 13 residues long. The germline V and J ends were trimmed by 6 bases and 3 bases, with 9 bases remaining between them. Germline V lookup: CDR1 KGHSH, CDR2 LQKENI. Here the CDR3 reads CASSGGYNQPQHF. The DNA of the CDR3 is TGTGCCAGCTCGGGGGGTTACAATCAGCCCCAGCATTTT.

The chain couples TRBV7-8 to TRBJ1-1; D ambiguous. CDR1 and CDR2 (germline): SGHVS, FQNEAQ. There are 14 residues in the CDR3. Trimming took 0 bases from V and 3 from J, leaving 8 bases between them. The CDR3 DNA is TGTGCCAGCAGCTTAGCCCTAGGAGACACTGAAGCTTTCTTT. Protein product: CASSLALGDTEAFF.

V is TRBV5-1 and J is TRBJ2-5; 9 bases line up with TRBD1. This CDR3 contains 13 residues. The germline gives CDR1 SGHRS, CDR2 YFSETQ. Trimming took 0 bases from V and 10 from J; bases not matched to a gene: 4. The CDR3 protein is CASSLAGQGGQYF. Here the CDR3 DNA reads TGCGCCAGCAGCTTGGCGGGACAGGGTGGCCAGTACTTC.

The rearrangement uses TRBV5-1 and TRBJ1-1, with TRBD1 matching 7 bases. The CDR3 has 15 residues. CDR1 and CDR2 (germline): SGHRS, YFSETQ. With V trimmed by 0 bases and J by 4 bases, 6 bases remained unmatched. The CDR3 DNA is TGCGCCAGCAGCTTGGCCCTGACAGGGACCACTGAAGCTTTCTTT. It yields the protein CASSLALTGTTEAFF.

This clone appeared a few times. The same CDR3 can be traced to other DNA sequences in this sample. This chain links TRBV7-9 with TRBJ1-1, with a weak D call TRBD1 (5 bases). V gave up 3 bases and J gave up 1 base, with 9 bases separating them. Per the germline V gene, CDR1 is SEHNR and CDR2 is FQNEAQ (reference sequence). This CDR3 is built from 14 residues. CDR3: CASSFPGGNTEAFF. CDR3 DNA sequence: TGTGCCAGCAGCTTCCCCGGGGGGAACACTGAAGCTTTCTTT.

This clone has more than one count but fewer than ten. The chain links TRBV4-1 to TRBJ1-2, with no clear D. This CDR3 spans 15 amino acids. Germline V gene sequence: CDR1 MGHRA, CDR2 YSYEKL. Trimming cost V 0 bases and J 4 bases, with 12 bases left between them. The CDR3 sequence is CASSQDREGSYGYTF. The CDR3 nucleotides are TGCGCCAGCAGCCAAGATCGCGAGGGTTCCTATGGCTACACCTTC.

The V and J genes are TRBV10-3 and TRBJ2-7; 8 bases are a match to TRBD1. CDR3 length: 15 amino acids. The junction had 8 bases not matched to a gene; V was cut back by 5 bases and J by 2 bases. Per germline, CDR1 ENHRY and CDR2 SYGVKD. CDR3 residues: CAISRPGQVTYEQYF. Written as DNA, the CDR3 is TGTGCCATCAGTCGACCGGGACAGGTGACCTACGAGCAGTACTTC.

The rearrangement joins TRBV10-2 to TRBJ1-3; D is perhaps TRBD1 (5 bases). Trimming removed 8 bases at V and 0 bases at J, with 11 bases between. Germline V gene data show CDR1 as WSHSY and CDR2 as SAAADI. The CDR3 extends over 14 amino acids. CDR3 sequence: CASQTGGSGNTIYF. In DNA, the CDR3 is TGCGCCAGCCAGACCGGGGGCTCTGGAAACACCATATATTTT.

The chain links TRBV5-8 to TRBJ2-2; the D gene is possibly TRBD2 (6 bases). Trimming pared 9 bases from V and 3 bases from J, leaving 12 bases between. Germline V CDR1 and CDR2: SGHTS, YDEGEE. This CDR3 contains 13 residues. This CDR3 is CATRGMYTGELFF. Here the CDR3 DNA reads TGTGCCACCCGGGGGATGTACACCGGGGAGCTGTTTTTT.